Listed below are T cell receptor beta chains from one sample, sequenced in a study of blood T cell repertoires in COVID-19. Assay: immunoSEQ multiplex PCR; the TCRdb copy retains only in-frame clones and omits some. The table lists about 300,000 clones, about 85% of them singletons. Sequenced input: PBMCs or T cells enriched from blood (not recorded which). The receptor set was obtained from a woman aged 45-60 years who had recovered from COVID-19. CDR3s include the opening cysteine and the closing phenylalanine or tryptophan. A D gene is named only where the DNA matches it firmly. The size of a clone is reported for some rows only, either as once, few or many, or as a class for expanded clones.

D: .; size: .; V: TRBV6-1; J: TRBJ2-1; CDR3: CASSELGPTGEQFF; DNA: TGTGCCAGCAGTGAATTGGGTCCCACAGGGGAGCAGTTCTTC
D: .; size: .; V: TRBV18; J: TRBJ1-6; CDR3: CASSPRGASSPLHF; DNA: TGTGCCAGCTCACCGCGGGGGGCTAGTTCACCCCTCCACTTT
D: .; size: .; V: TRBV5-5; J: TRBJ1-5; CDR3: CASSSDSQFGQPQHF; DNA: TGTGCCAGCAGCTCGGACAGTCAATTCGGTCAGCCCCAGCATTTT
D: .; size: .; V: TRBV5-1; J: TRBJ2-7; CDR3: CASSDGTPTYEQYF; DNA: TGCGCCAGCAGCGACGGGACACCAACCTACGAGCAGTACTTC
D: .; size: .; V: TRBV5-8; J: TRBJ2-5; CDR3: CASSLRSAQYF; DNA: TGTGCCAGCAGCTTGCGGTCGGCCCAGTACTTC
D: TRBD2; size: .; V: TRBV5-5; J: TRBJ2-4; CDR3: CASSSYFTSGNIQYF; DNA: TGTGCCAGCAGCTCTTACTTCACTAGCGGCAACATTCAGTACTTC
D: .; size: .; V: TRBV9; J: TRBJ1-2; CDR3: CASSIRTTPNYGYTF; DNA: TGTGCCAGCAGCATCCGGACAACCCCCAACTATGGCTACACCTTC
D: .; size: few; V: TRBV6-5; J: TRBJ2-7; CDR3: CASRMRASYEQYF; DNA: TGTGCCAGCAGGATGCGGGCCTCCTACGAGCAGTACTTC
D: TRBD2; size: .; V: TRBV5-8; J: TRBJ2-7; CDR3: CASSKGLDSYEQYF; DNA: TGTGCCAGCAGCAAGGGACTAGACAGTTACGAGCAGTACTTC
D: .; size: .; V: TRBV5-5; J: TRBJ1-3; CDR3: CASSPDRRSGNTIYF; DNA: TGTGCCAGCAGCCCCGACAGACGCTCTGGAAACACCATATATTTT
D: .; size: few; V: TRBV7-3; J: TRBJ2-3; CDR3: CASSLLAVSTDTQYF; DNA: TGTGCCAGCAGCTTATTAGCGGTTAGCACAGATACGCAGTATTTT
D: .; size: .; V: TRBV7-2; J: TRBJ1-6; CDR3: CASSLQGNSPLHF; DNA: TGTGCCAGCAGCTTACAGGGCAACTCACCCCTCCACTTT
D: TRBD2; size: once; V: TRBV30; J: TRBJ2-7; CDR3: CAWSAWTSKYEQYF; DNA: TGTGCCTGGAGTGCTTGGACTAGTAAATACGAGCAGTACTTC
D: .; size: .; V: TRBV12-1; J: TRBJ1-1; CDR3: CASSFSSQDTEAFF; DNA: TGTGCCAGCAGCTTTTCCAGTCAAGACACTGAAGCTTTCTTT
D: TRBD1; size: .; V: TRBV19; J: TRBJ1-4; CDR3: CASRINRGTREKLFF; DNA: TGTGCCAGTAGGATCAACAGGGGGACGAGGGAAAAACTGTTTTTT
D: .; size: .; V: TRBV18; J: TRBJ2-2; CDR3: CASSTQGSNTGELFF; DNA: TGTGCCAGCTCCACTCAGGGCAGTAACACCGGGGAGCTGTTTTTT
D: .; size: .; V: TRBV4-1; J: TRBJ2-7; CDR3: CASSQAAWGTGPNSDEQYF; DNA: TGCGCCAGCAGCCAAGCGGCCTGGGGTACAGGGCCAAATTCGGACGAGCAGTACTTC
D: TRBD1; size: .; V: TRBV18; J: TRBJ1-2; CDR3: CASSPTGEGARDYGYTF; DNA: TGTGCCAGCTCACCCACCGGCGAGGGGGCCAGGGACTATGGCTACACCTTC
D: TRBD2; size: .; V: TRBV4-1; J: TRBJ2-7; CDR3: CASSRGPLRGDEQYF; DNA: TGCGCCAGCAGCCGAGGGCCCCTCCGGGGGGACGAGCAGTACTTC
D: TRBD1; size: .; V: TRBV19; J: TRBJ1-2; CDR3: CASSTRTGGNYGYTF; DNA: TGTGCCAGTAGTACCCGGACAGGGGGCAACTATGGCTACACCTTC
D: .; size: .; V: TRBV28; J: TRBJ2-7; CDR3: CASSLSGLSSYEQYF; DNA: TGTGCCAGCAGTTTATCGGGACTGAGCTCCTACGAGCAGTACTTC
D: TRBD1; size: once; V: TRBV5-1; J: TRBJ1-1; CDR3: CASSSGGQGFGTEAFF; DNA: TGCGCCAGCAGCTCGGGGGGACAGGGTTTTGGGACTGAAGCTTTCTTT
D: .; size: .; V: TRBV5-1; J: TRBJ2-1; CDR3: CASSGGGVPYNEQFF; DNA: TGCGCCAGCAGCGGAGGCGGGGTCCCCTACAATGAGCAGTTCTTC
D: .; size: .; V: TRBV30; J: TRBJ2-3; CDR3: CAWSVLASTDTQYF; DNA: TGTGCCTGGAGTGTACTAGCTAGCACAGATACGCAGTATTTT
D: TRBD1; size: .; V: TRBV19; J: TRBJ1-1; CDR3: CASSPPDRGPLNTEAFF; DNA: TGTGCCAGTAGTCCCCCCGACAGGGGGCCACTGAACACTGAAGCTTTCTTT
D: .; size: .; V: TRBV5-1; J: TRBJ2-1; CDR3: CASSYDIYNEQFF; DNA: TGCGCCAGCAGCTATGACATCTACAATGAGCAGTTCTTC
D: .; size: .; V: TRBV7-3; J: TRBJ2-2; CDR3: CASSLHFFGQGGGELFF; DNA: TGTGCCAGCAGCTTACATTTTTTCGGGCAGGGCGGCGGGGAGCTGTTTTTT
D: TRBD2; size: .; V: TRBV7-6; J: TRBJ2-1; CDR3: CASSLASPAGVPYNEQFF; DNA: TGTGCCAGCAGCTTAGCCTCCCCAGCGGGAGTCCCCTACAATGAGCAGTTCTTC
D: .; size: .; V: TRBV28; J: TRBJ1-5; CDR3: CASSFGQGRQPQHF; DNA: TGTGCCAGCAGTTTTGGGCAGGGCAGGCAGCCCCAGCATTTT
D: .; size: .; V: TRBV7-8; J: TRBJ2-3; CDR3: CASSFRGFTDTQYF; DNA: TGTGCCAGCAGCTTCCGGGGATTCACAGATACGCAGTATTTT
D: .; size: .; V: TRBV4-3; J: TRBJ1-1; CDR3: CASQLGKATNTEAFF; DNA: TGCGCCAGCCAACTAGGTAAGGCGACGAACACTGAAGCTTTCTTT
D: .; size: .; V: TRBV29-1; J: TRBJ1-5; CDR3: CSAIVAGGSNQPQHF; DNA: TGCAGCGCAATAGTCGCGGGGGGAAGCAATCAGCCCCAGCATTTT
D: TRBD1; size: .; V: TRBV7-6; J: TRBJ2-1; CDR3: CASSLDRGLYNEQFF; DNA: TGTGCCAGCAGCTTAGACAGGGGGTTGTACAATGAGCAGTTCTTC
D: .; size: .; V: TRBV28; J: TRBJ2-1; CDR3: CASRTLPGRENPNEQFF; DNA: TGTGCCAGCAGAACGCTCCCTGGCAGGGAAAACCCCAATGAGCAGTTCTTC
D: TRBD1; size: .; V: TRBV5-1; J: TRBJ1-2; CDR3: CASSSGQGTNYGYTF; DNA: TGCGCCAGCAGCTCCGGACAGGGAACTAACTATGGCTACACCTTC
D: TRBD2; size: .; V: TRBV7-2; J: TRBJ2-7; CDR3: CASSLGGGKRYEQYF; DNA: TGTGCCAGCAGCTTAGGGGGGGGGAAACGGTACGAGCAGTACTTC
D: .; size: .; V: TRBV19; J: TRBJ2-7; CDR3: CASSITGTLEQYF; DNA: TGTGCCAGTAGTATAACAGGAACTCTGGAGCAGTACTTC
D: .; size: .; V: TRBV19; J: TRBJ2-7; CDR3: CASSLNIGGDYEQYF; DNA: TGTGCCAGTAGTCTAAACATAGGAGGGGATTACGAGCAGTACTTC
D: .; size: .; V: TRBV19; J: TRBJ1-1; CDR3: CASSLGFTEAFF; DNA: TGTGCCAGTAGTCTCGGGTTTACTGAAGCTTTCTTT
D: .; size: .; V: TRBV18; J: TRBJ1-5; CDR3: CASSAGAPAPQHF; DNA: TGTGCCAGCTCAGCTGGGGCGCCAGCGCCCCAGCATTTT
D: TRBD1; size: .; V: TRBV7-3; J: TRBJ2-3; CDR3: CASSLLGTDTDTQYF; DNA: TGTGCCAGCAGCTTACTAGGGACAGACACAGATACGCAGTATTTT
D: TRBD1; size: .; V: TRBV24-1; J: TRBJ2-7; CDR3: CATRKTGASYEQYF; DNA: TGTGCCACCAGAAAGACAGGGGCCTCCTACGAGCAGTACTTC